Following are 29 T cell receptor beta chains from one sample sequenced in a study of Graves' ophthalmopathy and Graves' hyperthyroidism. TCR beta CDR3 amplification used RNA transcripts. The authors performed first-round RT-PCR with HTBI primers and then a second-round multiplex PCR. TCRdb redid the calling of the multiplex PCR reads with MiXCR, one entry per CDR3 protein. The sample lists around 590,000 distinct CDR3 sequences; roughly 39% were seen once. The source material was peripheral blood or thyroid tissue (not recorded which). These receptors were obtained from an adult man with Graves' hyperthyroidism.

Comment on this clonotype: A single base separates this from a much larger clone, so it may be a read error. The V and J genes are TRBV5-4 and TRBJ1-1, with TRBD1 as a possible D gene (5 bases). The germline gives CDR1 SGHNT, CDR2 YYREEE (reference sequence). The CDR3 loop spans 14 amino acids. In DNA, the CDR3 is TGTGCCAGCGGCTTGCAGGTCGGGGGCACTGAAGCTTTCTTT. It yields the protein CASGLQVGGTEAFF.

This clonotype has only a few counts. The genes are TRBV20-1 and TRBJ1-5; D uncertain. Trimming pared 5 bases from V and 11 bases from J, leaving 16 bases between. CDR1 and CDR2 (germline): DFQATT, SNEGSKA (reference sequence). The length of the CDR3 is 12 residues. The CDR3 protein is CSAYEAIGAQHF. The DNA for the CDR3 is TGCAGTGCTTACGAGGCAATCGGGGCCCAGCATTTT.

The table lists this clonotype with many counts. V is TRBV29-1 and J is TRBJ1-2; 8 nucleotides line up with TRBD1. Trimming at V came to 7 bases and at J to 8 bases, leaving 9 bases not matched to a gene. Germline V gene sequence: CDR1 SQVTM, CDR2 ANQGSEA. The CDR3 is 12 residues long. The chain's CDR3 is CSATGQGGGYTF. For the CDR3, the DNA is TGCAGCGCTACCGGACAGGGAGGCGGCTACACCTTC.

The CDR3 region has the DNA TGTGCCAGCAGCTTAGCACGGATCCAAGAGACCCAGTACTTC. As protein: CASSLARIQETQYF. This sequence joins TRBV7-9 and TRBJ2-5, with D hard to call. This CDR3 comprises 14 residues. Trimming took 0 bases from V and 1 from J, leaving 6 bases between them. CDR1 and CDR2 from the germline V gene are SEHNR and FQNEAQ (reference sequence). Full variable domain (outside the CDR3, taken from reference TRBV7-9 and TRBJ2-5): DTGVSQNPRHKITKRGQNVTFRCDPISEHNRLYWYRQTLGQGPEFLTYFQNEAQLEKSRLLSDRFSAERPKGSFSTLEIQRTEQGDSAMYLCASSLARIQETQYFGPGTRLLVL.

The chain employs TRBV20-1 and TRBJ2-3; 7 nucleotides match TRBD2. J gave up 0 bases and V 1 base, and 4 bases lay outside the gene matches. Germline V gene data show CDR1 as DFQATT and CDR2 as SNEGSKA (reference sequence). This CDR3 contains 15 residues. CDR3 DNA sequence: TGCAGTGCTAGAGTTCTAGCGGCTAGCACAGATACGCAGTATTTT. Protein sequence: CSARVLAASTDTQYF.

In DNA form, the CDR3 reads TGTGCCAGCAGCTTAGAGGGGAGTCGGAGCACAGATACGCAGTATTTT. Its protein is CASSLEGSRSTDTQYF. The V and J genes are TRBV7-9 and TRBJ2-3; possibly TRBD1 or TRBD2 for D (5 bases each). V lost 1 base and J lost 0, with 11 bases in between. The CDR3 loop spans 16 amino acids. Germline loops: CDR1 SEHNR, CDR2 FQNEAQ (reference sequence).

The gene calls are TRBV10-2 and TRBJ1-1, with 9 bases matching TRBD1. This CDR3 is 15 amino acids long. The germline V gene encodes CDR1 WSHSY and CDR2 SAAADI. Germline trimming cut 3 bases from V and 1 base from J; bases unmatched to any gene: 3. In DNA, the CDR3 is TGCGCCAGCAGTGATGGGACAGGGAGGAACACTGAAGCTTTCTTT. It codes for CASSDGTGRNTEAFF.

This clonotype was seen ten or more times. The chain couples TRBV15 to TRBJ1-6; 7 bases line up with TRBD1. Germline V gene sequence: CDR1 LNHNV, CDR2 YYDKDF (reference sequence). V gave up 3 bases and J gave up 7 bases; unmatched junction bases: 6. The CDR3 spans 15 residues. CDR3: CATSRDDRVNSPLHF. In DNA form, the CDR3 reads TGTGCCACCAGCAGGGATGACAGGGTGAATTCACCCCTCCACTTT.

This clonotype was detected a few times. The chain employs TRBV9 and TRBJ2-5; a possible D gene is TRBD2 (5 bases). V dropped 0 bases and J dropped 4 bases, with 7 bases sitting between them. This CDR3 contains 13 residues. Germline V gene data show CDR1 as SGDLS and CDR2 as YYNGEE. DNA of the CDR3: TGTGCCAGCAGCGTAGCGGGGATAGAGACCCAGTACTTC. Its translation: CASSVAGIETQYF.

This clonotype appeared many times. The rearrangement uses TRBV6-2 or TRBV6-3 and TRBJ1-2, with TRBD1 matching 7 bases. Germline CDR1 and CDR2: MNHEY and SVGEGT. This CDR3 comprises 13 residues. The junction had 5 bases not matched to a gene; V was cut back by 2 bases and J by 8 bases. The CDR3: CASSYIQGDGYTF. The CDR3 coding sequence is TGTGCCAGCAGTTACATCCAGGGGGACGGCTACACCTTC.

This clonotype was counted ten times or more. CDR3 residues: CASSRGDSRGYEQYF. Written as DNA, the CDR3 is TGTGCCAGTAGTAGAGGGGACAGTAGGGGCTACGAGCAGTACTTC. The chain couples TRBV19 to TRBJ2-7; 7 positions match TRBD1. V lost 4 bases to trimming and J lost 3 bases; unmatched junction nucleotides: 9. Germline CDR1 reads LNHDA; CDR2 reads SQIVND (reference sequence). This CDR3 is 15 amino acids long.

V usage is TRBV24-1 and J usage is TRBJ1-3; TRBD1 aligns across 9 bases. Germline CDR1 is KGHDR and CDR2 is SFDVKD. This CDR3 is built from 17 residues. The V and J ends lost 6 bases and 3 bases, in that order; junction bases with no gene match: 11. The CDR3 coding sequence is TGTGCCACCAGTAGGGACAGGGAGTGGAAGATTGGAAACACCATATATTTT. Its protein is CATSRDREWKIGNTIYF.

This clonotype was observed a handful of times. J is TRBJ2-6 and V is TRBV9; D perhaps matches TRBD2 (6 bases). This CDR3 is 18 amino acids long. Germline assignment: CDR1 SGDLS and CDR2 YYNGEE. Between the trimmed V and J ends, which lost 0 bases and 0 bases, there was a span of 13 bases. The CDR3 region has the DNA TGTGCCAGCAGCGTAGGGAGGGCCGTCTTCTCTGGGGCCAACGTCCTGACTTTC. It specifies CASSVGRAVFSGANVLTF. The full variable domain, its missing parts supplied by reference TRBV9 and TRBJ2-6, is DSGVTQTPKHLITATGQRVTLRCSPRSGDLSVYWYQQSLDQGLQFLIQYYNGEERAKGNILERFSAQQFPDLHSELNLSSLELGDSALYFCASSVGRAVFSGANVLTFGAGSRLTVL.

In this sample, this clonotype turned up a few times. V is TRBV10-3 and J is TRBJ2-7, with TRBD2 identical over 13 bases. V shed 7 bases, J shed 1 base, and the junction held 7 bases outside the gene matches. The CDR3 has 16 amino acids. Germline CDR1 reads ENHRY; CDR2 reads SYGVKD. CDR3 residues: CAITARTSGSSYEQYF. In nucleotides, the CDR3 is TGTGCCATCACTGCAAGGACTAGCGGGAGTTCCTACGAGCAGTACTTC.

As regards this clonotype: This sequence may be a read error, since a much larger clone differs from it by one base. The rearrangement uses TRBV29-1 and TRBJ2-7, with D maybe TRBD1 (6 bases). This CDR3 is built from 13 residues. Germline V gives CDR1 SQVTM, CDR2 ANQGSEA. V was clipped by 4 bases and J by 2 bases, with 12 bases between them. The CDR3 DNA reads TGCAGCGTTGGAGGAGGACAGACCTACGAGCAGTACTTC. Its translation is CSVGGGQTYEQYF.

This clonotype has more than one count but fewer than ten. The CDR3 nucleotides read TGTGCCAGCTCACCAAGCCAGCGTTCTAACTATGGCTACACCTTC. It encodes CASSPSQRSNYGYTF. This sequence joins TRBV2 and TRBJ1-2; D ambiguous. Germline V gene sequence: CDR1 SNHLY, CDR2 FYNNEI. The CDR3 sequence is 15 residues long. Trimming removed 8 bases at V and 0 bases at J, with 16 bases between.

The table lists this clonotype with many counts. The CDR3 spells CASSLVGTYEQYF. CDR3 DNA: TGCGCCAGCAGCTTGGTTGGGACCTACGAGCAGTACTTC. This sequence joins TRBV5-1 and TRBJ2-7, with no clear D. This CDR3 is 13 amino acids long. The V gene's germline CDR1 is SGHRS and CDR2 YFSETQ. The V end lost 0 bases, the J end lost 2 bases, and 6 bases lay between the germline ends.

This clonotype occurred a few times. Its ends do not fully match the called genes, so a read error is possible. This chain connects TRBV29-1 to TRBJ1-2, with TRBD1 identical over 8 bases. The germline V gene encodes CDR1 SQVTM and CDR2 ANQGSEA. The length of the CDR3 is 17 residues. The CDR3 loop reads CAWSVSGVRGHLYGYTF. The CDR3 bases are TGTGCCTGGAGTGTATCAGGGGTCAGGGGGCACCTCTATGGCTACACCTTC.

This chain links TRBV28 with TRBJ2-7; no firm D call. Germline-derived CDR1 and CDR2 are MDHEN and SYDVKM. This CDR3 is built from 13 residues. V gave up 3 bases and J gave up 3 bases, with 9 bases separating them. The CDR3 loop reads CASSFTDGYEQYF. DNA of the CDR3: TGTGCCAGCAGTTTCACGGACGGCTACGAGCAGTACTTC.

A few counts support this clonotype. Sequence at one end of the junction differs from germline and may be a read error. J is TRBJ2-7 and V is TRBV7-9; 14 bases line up with TRBD2. CDR1 SEHNR and CDR2 FQNEAQ come from the germline V gene (reference sequence). The CDR3 spans 14 residues. In DNA form, the CDR3 reads TGTGCCAGCAGCAAGGGACTAGCGGGGGACGAACGGTTCTTC. Amino acid sequence: CASSKGLAGDERFF.

This clonotype was recorded many times. A junction boundary mismatches the germline segment, possibly from a read error. The rearrangement joins TRBV4-1 to TRBJ1-2, with D uncertain. The germline V gene encodes CDR1 MGHRA and CDR2 YSYEKL. The CDR3 totals 15 residues. This chain's CDR3 is CASSQDLQANYGYTF. The CDR3 DNA reads TGTGCCAGCAGCCAAGATTTGCAGGCCAACTATGGCTACACCTTC.

This clonotype showed up just a few times. The V call is TRBV10-2, the J call TRBJ2-7; TRBD1 agrees at 9 bases. CDR3 length: 14 residues. Trimming at V came to 2 bases and at J to 5 bases, leaving 4 bases not matched to a gene. Germline CDR1 and CDR2: WSHSY and SAAADI. In nucleotides, the CDR3 is TGCGCCAGCAGTGAGCACAGGGGGCAACACGAGCAGTACTTC. Protein: CASSEHRGQHEQYF.

Regarding this clonotype: A read error is possible here, since a much larger clone lies one base away. Because the CDR3 is missing its conserved closing phenylalanine or tryptophan, this is likely a read error. V gene TRBV12-3 or TRBV12-4 combines with J gene TRBJ1-4, with a possible D match to TRBD1 (5 bases). The CDR3 runs 14 residues. Trimming cost V 2 bases and J 6 bases, with 10 bases left between them. DNA of the CDR3: TGTGCCAGCAGTTTACGAGGGGAGCATGAAAAACTGTTTCTT. Amino acid sequence: CASSLRGEHEKLFL.

This clonotype was recorded at least ten times. The V and J genes are TRBV29-1 and TRBJ2-7; weak D call: TRBD1 (5 bases). V lost 7 bases and J lost 2, with 9 bases in between. Germline V gene sequence: CDR1 SQVTM, CDR2 ANQGSEA. The CDR3 is 11 amino acids. Here the CDR3 reads CSGGHTYEQYF. The DNA for the CDR3 is TGCAGCGGCGGACATACCTACGAGCAGTACTTC.

In regard to this clonotype: A read error may explain this, as a much larger clone is one base away. The CDR3 DNA reads as TGTGCCAGTAGACCCCGGGGCAGAAACACTGAAGCTTTCTTT. This encodes CASRPRGRNTEAFF. The genes are TRBV19 and TRBJ1-1; possibly TRBD1 for D (5 bases). CDR3 length: 14 amino acids. The ends were cut back, 6 bases at V and 2 bases at J, with 13 bases in the middle. The germline gives CDR1 LNHDA, CDR2 SQIVND (reference sequence). Full variable domain (missing parts from reference TRBV19 and TRBJ1-1): DGGITQSPKYLFRKEGQNVTLSCEQNLNHDAMYWYRQDPGQGLRLIYYSQIVNDFQKGDIAEGYSVSREKKESFPLTVTSAQKNPTAFYLCASRPRGRNTEAFFGQGTRLTVV.

This clonotype showed up many times. The chain combines TRBV6-5 with TRBJ2-5; 7 bases line up with TRBD1. Per the germline V gene, CDR1 is MNHEY and CDR2 is SVGAGI. The V gene end was trimmed by 6 bases and the J gene end by 2 bases; junction bases not matched to a gene: 12. There are 16 residues in the CDR3. The CDR3 loop is CASSSPNRGLQETQYF. In DNA form, the CDR3 reads TGTGCCAGCAGCTCTCCTAACAGGGGATTACAAGAGACCCAGTACTTC.

The rearrangement joins TRBV7-2 to TRBJ2-1, with 13 bases aligning to TRBD2. CDR3 length: 15 amino acids. V shed 5 bases, J shed 8 bases, and the junction held 6 bases outside the gene matches. The germline CDR1 and CDR2 sequences are SGHTA and FQGNSA. For the CDR3, the DNA is TGTGCCAGCAGCCCAACTAGCGGGAGGGCCGATGAGCAGTTCTTC. Translation: CASSPTSGRADEQFF. Together with reference TRBV7-2 and TRBJ2-1, the CDR3 gives the full variable domain: GAGVSQSPSNKVTEKGKDVELRCDPISGHTALYWYRQSLGQGLEFLIYFQGNSAPDKSGLPSDRFSAERTGGSVSTLTIQRTQQEDSAVYLCASSPTSGRADEQFFGPGTRLTVL.

This clonotype showed up many times. The chain recombines TRBV20-1 with TRBJ1-2; no reliable D call. Germline CDR1 DFQATT, CDR2 SNEGSKA (reference sequence). V shed 0 bases and J shed 2 bases, with 10 bases lying between them. This CDR3 has 14 amino acids. The CDR3 loop is CSARDQQRNYGYTF. In nucleotides, the CDR3 is TGCAGTGCTAGAGATCAACAGAGGAACTATGGCTACACCTTC.

This chain links TRBV7-9 with TRBJ2-7; the match to TRBD1 covers 10 bases. Germline V CDR1 and CDR2: SEHNR, FQNEAQ (reference sequence). Germline trimming cut 3 bases from V and 4 bases from J; bases unmatched to any gene: 9. The CDR3 sequence is 16 residues long. This CDR3 reads CASSFRDRGDLYEQYF. CDR3 DNA sequence: TGTGCCAGCAGCTTCCGGGACAGGGGTGACTTGTACGAGCAGTACTTC.